This T cell receptor (beta chain) was sequenced in a study of blood T cell repertoires in COVID-19. The wider study: Researchers got acute and convalescent COVID-19 samples from the United States, Italy and Spain.

The length of the CDR3 is 14 residues. CDR1 is LGHDT and CDR2 is YNNKEL in the germline V gene (reference sequence). The V and J ends lost 6 bases and 4 bases, in that order; junction bases with no gene match: 7. Under the authors' procedure: How many nucleated cells were present was estimated from reference gene primer amplification. Sequencing was performed with immunoSEQ multiplex PCR; in TCRdb, only in-frame clones are kept and a portion is missing. The DNA gave D and trimming, while V, J and clone size come from that table. Among 250,000 to 350,000 clones, roughly 83% were seen once, and the ten largest hold over 1.3%. In Seattle, patients joined the study during active infection and were tracked longitudinally.

The TCR comes from a human donor with COVID-19, enrolled during active disease. The donor label of this sample is uncertain. The sequencing sample was made of peripheral blood. The V and J genes are TRBV3-1 (or the pseudogene TRBV3-2) and TRBJ1-2; 8 bases line up with TRBD1. The CDR3 coding sequence is TGTGCCAGCAGTCCTGACAGGGGATCCTATGGCTACACCTTC. This translates into CASSPDRGSYGYTF.